This TCR beta chain was recovered during a study of T cells in Graves' hyperthyroidism and ophthalmopathy. Across the study: The blood sample was taken at first diagnosis, before treatment began.

RNA transcripts were the template for amplifying TCR beta CDR3 regions. First-round RT-PCR of the TCR CDR3 relied on the HTBI primer set. TCRdb passed the multiplex PCR reads through MiXCR, listing each CDR3 protein once. The sample yields 93,000 or so distinct CDR3 sequences, roughly 50% seen once. CDR3 length: 14 amino acids. Trimming left V 0 bases short and J 7 bases short, with 10 bases between. In germline, CDR1 is SGHNT, CDR2 YYREEE (reference sequence). Those patients with uncontrolled infection, other autoimmune disease, pregnancy or lactation were excluded. Study-level findings and limits: From stable hyperthyroidism, ophthalmopathy was set apart by a 13 V-J model. Ophthalmopathy prediction by the model preceded onset by a median approximately six months.

On this clonotype: What it binds is unknown.

Sequenced input: blood. The clonotype comes from a man aged 35 to 55 with Graves' hyperthyroidism. The chain has TRBV5-4 and TRBJ1-4; TRBD1 might be the D (5 bases). CDR3 in DNA: TGTGCCAGCAGCTTGGACTGGGGGACTGAAAAACTGTTTTTT. This encodes CASSLDWGTEKLFF.